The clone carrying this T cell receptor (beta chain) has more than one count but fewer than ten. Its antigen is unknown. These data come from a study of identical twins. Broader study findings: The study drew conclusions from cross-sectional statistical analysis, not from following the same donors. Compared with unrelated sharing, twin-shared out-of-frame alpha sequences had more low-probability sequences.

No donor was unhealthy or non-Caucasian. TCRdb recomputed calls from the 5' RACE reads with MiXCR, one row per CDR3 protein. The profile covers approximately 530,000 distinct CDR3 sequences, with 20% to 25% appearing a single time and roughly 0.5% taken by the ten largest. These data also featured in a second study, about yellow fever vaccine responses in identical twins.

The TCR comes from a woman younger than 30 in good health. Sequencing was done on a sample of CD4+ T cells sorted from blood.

Written as DNA, the CDR3 is TGTGCCAGCAGCCCCCCGAGCTCTTACACCGGGGAGCTGTTTTTT. Translated: CASSPPSSYTGELFF. The chain uses TRBV14 and TRBJ2-2, with D unresolved. The germline V gene has CDR1 SGHDN and CDR2 FVKESK. The V end was cut by 4 bases, the J end by 3 bases, with 12 bases between. The CDR3 has 15 amino acids. Full variable domain (missing parts from reference TRBV14 and TRBJ2-2): EAGVTQFPSHSVIEKGQTVTLRCDPISGHDNLYWYRRVMGKEIKFLLHFVKESKQDESGMPNNRFLAERTGGTYSTLKVQPAELEDSGVYFCASSPPSSYTGELFFGEGSRLTVL.